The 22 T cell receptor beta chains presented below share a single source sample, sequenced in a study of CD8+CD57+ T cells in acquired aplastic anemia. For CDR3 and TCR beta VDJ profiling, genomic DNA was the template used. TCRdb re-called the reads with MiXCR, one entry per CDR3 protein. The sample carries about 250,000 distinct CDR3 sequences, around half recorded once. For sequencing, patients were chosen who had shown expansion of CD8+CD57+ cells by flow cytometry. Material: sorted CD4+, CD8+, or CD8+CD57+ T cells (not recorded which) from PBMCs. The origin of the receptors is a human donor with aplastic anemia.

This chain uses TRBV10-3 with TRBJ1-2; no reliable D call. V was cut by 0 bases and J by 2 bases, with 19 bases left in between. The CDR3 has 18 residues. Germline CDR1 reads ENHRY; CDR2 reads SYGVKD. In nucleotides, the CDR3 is TGTGCCATCAGTGAGTCCGCCCTTCGGCAGTCGGACAACTATGGCTACACCTTC. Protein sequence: CAISESALRQSDNYGYTF.

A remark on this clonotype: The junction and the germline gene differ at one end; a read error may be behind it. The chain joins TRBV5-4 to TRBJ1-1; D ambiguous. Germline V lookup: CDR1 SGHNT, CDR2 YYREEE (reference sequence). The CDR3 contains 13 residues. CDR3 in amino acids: CASSQGENTGAFF. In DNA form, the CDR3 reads TGCGCCAGCAGCCAAGGTGAGAACACTGGAGCTTTCTTT.

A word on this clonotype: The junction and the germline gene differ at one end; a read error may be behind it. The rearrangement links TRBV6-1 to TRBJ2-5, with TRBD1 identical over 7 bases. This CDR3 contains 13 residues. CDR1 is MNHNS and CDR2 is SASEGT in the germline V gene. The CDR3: CASDRAGGSNLDF. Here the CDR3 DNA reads TGTGCCAGCGACAGGGCTGGGGGCTCCAACCTTGACTTC.

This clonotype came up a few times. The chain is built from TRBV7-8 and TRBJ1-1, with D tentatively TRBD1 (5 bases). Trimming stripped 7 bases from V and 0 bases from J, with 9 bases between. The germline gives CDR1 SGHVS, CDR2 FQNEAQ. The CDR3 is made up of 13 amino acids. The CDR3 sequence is CASTVGVNTEAFF. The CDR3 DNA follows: TGTGCCAGCACCGTGGGGGTGAACACTGAAGCTTTCTTT.

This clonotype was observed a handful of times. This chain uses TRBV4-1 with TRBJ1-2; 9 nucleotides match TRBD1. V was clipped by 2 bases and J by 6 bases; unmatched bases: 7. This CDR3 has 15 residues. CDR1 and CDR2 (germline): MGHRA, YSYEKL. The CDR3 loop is CASSQPRTGGDGYTF. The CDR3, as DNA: TGCGCCAGCAGCCAACCCCGAACAGGGGGCGATGGCTACACCTTC.

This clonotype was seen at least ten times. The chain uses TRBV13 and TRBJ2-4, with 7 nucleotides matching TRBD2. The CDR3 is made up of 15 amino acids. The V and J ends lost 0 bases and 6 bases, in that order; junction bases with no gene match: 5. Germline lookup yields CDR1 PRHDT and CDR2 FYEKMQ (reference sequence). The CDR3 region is CASSLGPSGVNIQYF. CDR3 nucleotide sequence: TGTGCCAGCAGCTTAGGTCCCAGCGGGGTAAACATTCAGTACTTC.

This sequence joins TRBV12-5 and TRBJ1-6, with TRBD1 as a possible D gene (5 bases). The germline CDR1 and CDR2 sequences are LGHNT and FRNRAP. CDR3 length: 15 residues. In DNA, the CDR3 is TGTGCCAGTAGTTTGGCCCGGGGCGATAATTCACCCCTCCACTTT. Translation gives CASSLARGDNSPLHF.

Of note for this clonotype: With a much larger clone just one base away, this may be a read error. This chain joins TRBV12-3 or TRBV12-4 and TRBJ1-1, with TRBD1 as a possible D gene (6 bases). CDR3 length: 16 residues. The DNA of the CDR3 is TGTGCCAGCCTAGGCCGGGACACAGGTCGGGACACTGAAGCTTCCTTT. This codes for CASLGRDTGRDTEASF.

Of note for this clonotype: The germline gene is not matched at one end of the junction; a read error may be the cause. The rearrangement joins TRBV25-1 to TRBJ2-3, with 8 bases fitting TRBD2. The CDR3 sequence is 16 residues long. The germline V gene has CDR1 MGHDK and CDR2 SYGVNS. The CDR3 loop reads CAGSGGDRPLGDTQYF. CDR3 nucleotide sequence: TGTGCCGGCAGCGGGGGAGACCGCCCATTGGGAGATACGCAGTATTTT. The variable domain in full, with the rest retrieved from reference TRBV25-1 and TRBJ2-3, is EADIYQTPRYLVIGTGKKITLECSQTMGHDKMYWYQQDPGMELHLIHYSYGVNSTEKGDLSSESTVSRIRTEHFPLTLESARPSHTSQYLCAGSGGDRPLGDTQYFGPGTRLTVL.

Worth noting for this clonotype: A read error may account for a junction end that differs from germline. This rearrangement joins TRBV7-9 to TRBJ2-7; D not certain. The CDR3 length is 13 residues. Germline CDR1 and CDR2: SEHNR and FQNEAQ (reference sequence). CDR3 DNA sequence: TGTGCCAGCAGTCATAGAGAATCCTACGAGCGGTACTTC. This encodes CASSHRESYERYF.

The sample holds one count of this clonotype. The CDR3 is CSAQGQGGETQYF. In DNA, the CDR3 is TGCAGTGCCCAGGGACAGGGGGGCGAGACCCAGTACTTC. The genes are TRBV20-1 and TRBJ2-5, with 11 bases lining up with TRBD1. Germline values: CDR1 DFQATT, CDR2 SNEGSKA (reference sequence). V lost 6 bases to trimming and J lost 5 bases; unmatched junction nucleotides: 5. The CDR3 extends over 13 amino acids.

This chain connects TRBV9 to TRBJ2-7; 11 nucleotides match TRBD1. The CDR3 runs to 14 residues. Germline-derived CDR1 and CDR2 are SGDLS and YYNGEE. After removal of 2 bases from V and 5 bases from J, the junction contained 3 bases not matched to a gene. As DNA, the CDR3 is TGTGCCAGCAGCGTGGACAGGGGGCCCAACGAGCAGTACTTC. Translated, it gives CASSVDRGPNEQYF.

This CDR3 is CATSSRLAGGRDEQFF. The CDR3 DNA reads as TGTGCCACCAGCAGCCGACTAGCGGGGGGTAGGGATGAGCAGTTCTTC. The chain combines TRBV15 with TRBJ2-1; 13 nucleotides agree with TRBD2. Germline V CDR1 and CDR2: LNHNV, YYDKDF (reference sequence). V was clipped by 3 bases and J by 8 bases; unmatched bases: 7. The CDR3 length is 16 residues.

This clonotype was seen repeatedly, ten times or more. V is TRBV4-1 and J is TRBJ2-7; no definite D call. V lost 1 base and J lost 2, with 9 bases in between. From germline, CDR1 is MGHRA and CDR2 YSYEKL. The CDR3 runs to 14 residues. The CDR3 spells CASSQAARTYEQYF. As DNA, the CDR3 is TGCGCCAGCAGCCAAGCAGCCAGAACCTACGAGCAGTACTTC.

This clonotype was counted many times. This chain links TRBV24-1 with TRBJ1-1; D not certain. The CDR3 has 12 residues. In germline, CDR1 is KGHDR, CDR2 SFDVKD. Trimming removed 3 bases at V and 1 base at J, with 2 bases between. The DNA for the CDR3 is TGTGCCACCAGTGATGGGAACACTGAAGCTTTCTTT. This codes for CATSDGNTEAFF.

CDR3 DNA: TGCAGTGCTAGGGGGACCGGGGGCGGCGAGACCCAGTACTTC. Amino acids: CSARGTGGGETQYF. The rearrangement joins TRBV20-1 to TRBJ2-5; the D gene could be TRBD1 or TRBD2 (6 bases each). This CDR3 contains 14 residues. The V gene lost 3 bases and the J gene lost 5 bases, with 16 bases spanning the gap. Germline CDR1 and CDR2: DFQATT and SNEGSKA (reference sequence).

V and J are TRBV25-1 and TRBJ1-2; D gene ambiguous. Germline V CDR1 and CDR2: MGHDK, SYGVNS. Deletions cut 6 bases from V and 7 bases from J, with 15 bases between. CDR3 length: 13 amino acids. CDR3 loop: CASSRPGGGGYTF. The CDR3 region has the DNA TGTGCCAGCAGCCGCCCAGGAGGTGGTGGCTACACCTTC.

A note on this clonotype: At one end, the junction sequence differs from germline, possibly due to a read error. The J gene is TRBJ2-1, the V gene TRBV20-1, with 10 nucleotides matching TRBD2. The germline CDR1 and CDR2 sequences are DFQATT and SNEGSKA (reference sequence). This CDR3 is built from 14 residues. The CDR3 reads CGASTSGMGNEQFF. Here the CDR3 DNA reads TGCGGTGCTAGCACTAGCGGGATGGGGAATGAGCAGTTCTTC.

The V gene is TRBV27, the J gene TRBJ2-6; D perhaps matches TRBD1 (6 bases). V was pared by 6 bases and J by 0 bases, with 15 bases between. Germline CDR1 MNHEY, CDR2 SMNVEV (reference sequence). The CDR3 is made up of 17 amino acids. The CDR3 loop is CASSDTGTLSGANVLTF. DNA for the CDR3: TGTGCCAGCAGCGATACAGGGACCCTCTCTGGGGCCAACGTCCTGACTTTC.

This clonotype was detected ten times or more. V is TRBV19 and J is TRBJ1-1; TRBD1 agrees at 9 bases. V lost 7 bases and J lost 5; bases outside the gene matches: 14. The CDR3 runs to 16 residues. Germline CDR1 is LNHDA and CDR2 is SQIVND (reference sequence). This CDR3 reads CASNPKKTGGETEAFF. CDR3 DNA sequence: TGTGCCAGTAACCCAAAAAAGACAGGGGGAGAAACTGAAGCTTTCTTT.

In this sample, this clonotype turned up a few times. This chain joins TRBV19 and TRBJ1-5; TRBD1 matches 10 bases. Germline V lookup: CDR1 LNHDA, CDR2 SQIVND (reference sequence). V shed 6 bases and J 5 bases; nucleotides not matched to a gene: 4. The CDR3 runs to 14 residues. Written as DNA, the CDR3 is TGTGCCAGTAGGACAGGGACAGGGGATCAGCCCCAGCATTTT. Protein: CASRTGTGDQPQHF.

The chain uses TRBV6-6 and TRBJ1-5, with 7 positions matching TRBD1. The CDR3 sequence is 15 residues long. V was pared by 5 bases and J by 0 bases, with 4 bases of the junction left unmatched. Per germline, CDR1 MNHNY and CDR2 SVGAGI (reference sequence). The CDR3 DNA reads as TGTGCCAGCAGTCCGGGACAGATTAGCAATCAGCCCCAGCATTTT. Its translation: CASSPGQISNQPQHF.